A selection of T cell receptor beta chains follows, all from one sample in a study of blood T cell repertoires in COVID-19. The repertoire was sequenced with immunoSEQ multiplex PCR; TCRdb's copy has only in-frame clones and lacks some. The table has 100,000 to 140,000 clones, about nine tenths seen once. The sequenced sample consisted of peripheral blood. These receptors all stem from a woman aged 25 to 39 with acute or convalescent COVID-19. Both conserved end residues are part of each CDR3. Each record gives: V gene, D gene, clone size, J gene, CDR3 DNA, CDR3 protein. A D gene is named only where the DNA matches it firmly. Clone size appears in some rows only: once, few, many, or a class for an expanded clone.

TRBV19,-,-,TRBJ2-7,TGTGCCAGTAGTACGGAGGGACGGTACTACGAGCAGTACTTC,CASSTEGRYYEQYF
TRBV19,-,-,TRBJ1-2,TGTGCCAGTATTGGAGAAATCTATGGCTACACCTTC,CASIGEIYGYTF
TRBV15,-,-,TRBJ1-5,TGTGCCACCAGCAGAGATAAGGGGGTCAATCAGCCCCAGCATTTT,CATSRDKGVNQPQHF
TRBV20-1,-,-,TRBJ2-3,TGCAGTGCTAGTCCCTCTAGCGGCACAGATACGCAGTATTTT,CSASPSSGTDTQYF
TRBV28,TRBD1,-,TRBJ2-7,TGTGCCAGCAGTACCACGGTTGACAGGGGCACCTACGAGCAGTACTTC,CASSTTVDRGTYEQYF
TRBV6-5,-,once,TRBJ1-1,TGTGCCAGCATCAACCTTTGGGGGGGAACTGAAGCTTTCTTT,CASINLWGGTEAFF
TRBV9,-,-,TRBJ1-1,TGTGCCAGCAGCGTAGTTGCAGGGGTCACTGAAGCTTTCTTT,CASSVVAGVTEAFF
TRBV4-3,TRBD2,-,TRBJ2-7,TGCGCCAGCAGCCAAGCCCTAGCGGATAGCTCCTACGAGCAGTACTTC,CASSQALADSSYEQYF
TRBV6-5,TRBD1,once,TRBJ1-5,TGTGCCAGCAGTTGGGACAGGGTCCAGGTGCCCCAGCATTTT,CASSWDRVQVPQHF
TRBV28,-,-,TRBJ1-4,TGTGCCAGCAGTTTTCCGACAGCAACTAATGAAAAACTGTTTTTT,CASSFPTATNEKLFF
TRBV11-3,-,-,TRBJ1-4,TGTGCCAGCAGCTTAGAGACAGGATACGGAGAAAAACTGTTTTTT,CASSLETGYGEKLFF
TRBV5-1,TRBD2,-,TRBJ2-7,TGCGCCAGCAGCGGGACCCCGGGACTAGCGGGGACCGAGCAGTACTTC,CASSGTPGLAGTEQYF
TRBV6-5,-,-,TRBJ1-6,TGTGCCAGCAGCTACGGGGGGGGGCTTAATTCACCCCTCCACTTT,CASSYGGGLNSPLHF